Here is one TCR beta chain with its context. The antigen is undetermined. This sample is part of a study of cytomegalovirus exposure and HLA in healthy donors. Whole-study context: A previous analysis identified around 120 million unique TCR beta sequences derived from roughly 190 million T cells.

It was with 60 Vbeta and 13 Jbeta primers that the PCR ran. Repertoires were generated with immunoSEQ multiplex PCR, while TCRdb's copy carries only in-frame clones and drops some. The sample has about 190,000 clones, around 86% seen once. Study findings and constraints: Specificity of three CMV-associated chains for CMV antigens was verified in vitro. Owing to their indistinguishability, certain V segments, notably TRBV6-2 and TRBV6-3, were excluded.

This CDR3 comprises 12 residues. The ends were cut back, 7 bases at V and 0 bases at J, with 6 bases in the middle. Germline lookup yields CDR1 MDHEN and CDR2 SYDVKM. Sample: PBMCs. This chain joins TRBV28 and TRBJ1-1, with D unclear. The sequence was obtained from a young woman in good health and CMV-seronegative. CDR3 sequence reads: CASNFMNTEAFF. Here the CDR3 DNA reads TGTGCCAGCAATTTCATGAACACTGAAGCTTTCTTT.